This entry describes one TCR beta chain. Its specificity is not known. Each patient's relapse followed autologous stem cell transplantation, and brentuximab vedotin exposure varied. The V gene end was trimmed by 4 bases and the J gene end by 8 bases; junction bases not matched to a gene: 11. Germline V CDR1 and CDR2: SGHRS, YFSETQ. This CDR3 has 15 amino acids. Sequencing used immunoSEQ multiplex PCR; TCRdb keeps in-frame clones, though not all of them. This sample has tens of thousands of clones, with more than 75% found just once. The sample is drawn from a study of PD-1 blockade in classical Hodgkin lymphoma. Findings and limits, study-wide: The authors excluded patients who started nivolumab under 1 year after ASCT.

This clonotype was obtained from a human donor with classical Hodgkin lymphoma. The sample here was peripheral blood mononuclear cells (PBMCs), taken before the second cycle of nivolumab. The chain employs TRBV5-1 and TRBJ2-5, with 10 bases identical to TRBD1. CDR3 protein: CASSPTPGQGITQYF. As DNA, the CDR3 is TGCGCCAGCAGCCCGACCCCGGGACAGGGGATTACCCAGTACTTC.